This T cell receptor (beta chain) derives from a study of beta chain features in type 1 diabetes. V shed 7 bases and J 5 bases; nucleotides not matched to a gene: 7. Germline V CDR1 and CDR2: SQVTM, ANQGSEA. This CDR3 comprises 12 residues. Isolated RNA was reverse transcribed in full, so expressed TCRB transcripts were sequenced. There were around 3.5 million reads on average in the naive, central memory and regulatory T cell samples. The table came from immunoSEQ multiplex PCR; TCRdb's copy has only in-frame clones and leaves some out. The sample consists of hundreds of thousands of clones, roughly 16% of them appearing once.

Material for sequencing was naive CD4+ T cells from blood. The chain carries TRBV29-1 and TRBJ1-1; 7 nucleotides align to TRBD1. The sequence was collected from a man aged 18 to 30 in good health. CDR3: CSARQGKTEAFF. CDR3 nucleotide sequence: TGCAGCGCAAGACAGGGTAAAACTGAAGCTTTCTTT.